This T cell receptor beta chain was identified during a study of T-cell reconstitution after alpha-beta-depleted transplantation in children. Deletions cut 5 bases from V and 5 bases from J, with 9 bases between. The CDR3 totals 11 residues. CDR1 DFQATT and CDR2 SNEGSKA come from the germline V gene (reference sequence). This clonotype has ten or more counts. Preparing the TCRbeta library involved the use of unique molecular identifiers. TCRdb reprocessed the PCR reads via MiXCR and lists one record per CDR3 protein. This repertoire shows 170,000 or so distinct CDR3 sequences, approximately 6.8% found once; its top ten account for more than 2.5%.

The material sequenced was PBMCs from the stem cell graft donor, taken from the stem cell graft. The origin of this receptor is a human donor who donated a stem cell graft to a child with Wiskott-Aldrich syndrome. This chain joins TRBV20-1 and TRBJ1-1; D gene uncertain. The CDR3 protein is CSAVEFTEAFF. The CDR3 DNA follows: TGCAGTGCTGTTGAGTTTACTGAAGCTTTCTTT.